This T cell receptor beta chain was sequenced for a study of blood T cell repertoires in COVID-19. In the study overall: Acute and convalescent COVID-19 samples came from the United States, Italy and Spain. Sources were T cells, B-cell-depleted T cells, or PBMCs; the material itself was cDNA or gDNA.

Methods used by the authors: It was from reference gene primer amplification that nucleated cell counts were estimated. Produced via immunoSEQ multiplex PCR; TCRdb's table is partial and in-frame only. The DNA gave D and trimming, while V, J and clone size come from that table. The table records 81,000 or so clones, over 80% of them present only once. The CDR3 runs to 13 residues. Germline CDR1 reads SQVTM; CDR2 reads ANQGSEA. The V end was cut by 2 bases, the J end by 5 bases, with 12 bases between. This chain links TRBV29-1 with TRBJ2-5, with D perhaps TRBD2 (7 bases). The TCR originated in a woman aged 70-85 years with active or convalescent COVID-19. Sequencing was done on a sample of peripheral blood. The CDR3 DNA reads TGCAGCGTTGAAATACAGGGAGGGGAGACCCAGTACTTC. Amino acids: CSVEIQGGETQYF.